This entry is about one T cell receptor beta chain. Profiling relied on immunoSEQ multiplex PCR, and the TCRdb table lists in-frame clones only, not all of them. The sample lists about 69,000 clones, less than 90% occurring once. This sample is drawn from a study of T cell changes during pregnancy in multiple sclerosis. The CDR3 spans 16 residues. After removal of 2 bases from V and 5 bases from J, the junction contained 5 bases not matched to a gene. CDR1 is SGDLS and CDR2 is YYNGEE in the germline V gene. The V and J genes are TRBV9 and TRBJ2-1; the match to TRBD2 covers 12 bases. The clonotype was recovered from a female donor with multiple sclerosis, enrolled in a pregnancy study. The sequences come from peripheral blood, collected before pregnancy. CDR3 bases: TGTGCCAGCAGCGTGGCTCCTAGCGGGGGGGACAATGAGCAGTTCTTC. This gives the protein CASSVAPSGGDNEQFF.